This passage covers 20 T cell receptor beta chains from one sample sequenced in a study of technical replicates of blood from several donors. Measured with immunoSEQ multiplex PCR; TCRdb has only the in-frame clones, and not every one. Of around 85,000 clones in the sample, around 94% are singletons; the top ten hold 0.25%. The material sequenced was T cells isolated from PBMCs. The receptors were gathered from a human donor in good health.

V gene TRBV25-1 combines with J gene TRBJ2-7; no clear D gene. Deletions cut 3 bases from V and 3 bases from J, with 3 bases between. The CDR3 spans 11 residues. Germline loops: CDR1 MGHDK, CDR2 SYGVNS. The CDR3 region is CASSDSYEQYF. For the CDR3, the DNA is TGTGCCAGCAGTGACAGCTACGAGCAGTACTTC.

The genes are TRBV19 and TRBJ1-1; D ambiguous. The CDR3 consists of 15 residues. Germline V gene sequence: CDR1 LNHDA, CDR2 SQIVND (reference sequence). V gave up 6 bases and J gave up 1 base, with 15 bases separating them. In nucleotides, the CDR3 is TGTGCCAGTAGATGGACTCCCCTGGGGAACACTGAAGCTTTCTTT. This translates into CASRWTPLGNTEAFF.

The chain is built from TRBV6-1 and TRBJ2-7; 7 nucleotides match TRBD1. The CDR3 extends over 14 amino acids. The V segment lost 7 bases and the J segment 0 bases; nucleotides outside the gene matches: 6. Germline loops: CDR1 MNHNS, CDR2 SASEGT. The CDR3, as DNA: TGTGCCAGCATCCTGAGGACAGGCTCCTACGAGCAGTACTTC. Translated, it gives CASILRTGSYEQYF.

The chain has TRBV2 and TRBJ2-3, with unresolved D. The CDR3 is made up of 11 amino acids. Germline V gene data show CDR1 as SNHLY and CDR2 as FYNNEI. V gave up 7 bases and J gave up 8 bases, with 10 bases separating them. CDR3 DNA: TGTGCCAGCACCGAGGAAGGTACGCAGTATTTT. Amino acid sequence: CASTEEGTQYF. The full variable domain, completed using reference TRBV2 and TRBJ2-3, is EPEVTQTPSHQVTQMGQEVILRCVPISNHLYFYWYRQILGQKVEFLVSFYNNEISEKSEIFDDQFSVERPDGSNFTLKIRSTKLEDSAMYFCASTEEGTQYFGPGTRLTVL.

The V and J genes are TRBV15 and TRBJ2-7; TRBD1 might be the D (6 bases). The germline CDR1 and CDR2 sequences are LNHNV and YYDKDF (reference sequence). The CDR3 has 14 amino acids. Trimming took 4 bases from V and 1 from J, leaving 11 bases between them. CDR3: CATSIDRYSYEQYF. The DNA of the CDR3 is TGTGCCACCAGCATAGACAGGTATTCCTACGAGCAGTACTTC.

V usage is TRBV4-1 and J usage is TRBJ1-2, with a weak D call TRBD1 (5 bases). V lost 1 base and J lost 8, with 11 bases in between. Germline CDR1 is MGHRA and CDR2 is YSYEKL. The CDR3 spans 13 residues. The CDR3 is CASSQGSGFGYTF. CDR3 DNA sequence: TGCGCCAGCAGCCAAGGCTCAGGGTTCGGCTACACCTTC.

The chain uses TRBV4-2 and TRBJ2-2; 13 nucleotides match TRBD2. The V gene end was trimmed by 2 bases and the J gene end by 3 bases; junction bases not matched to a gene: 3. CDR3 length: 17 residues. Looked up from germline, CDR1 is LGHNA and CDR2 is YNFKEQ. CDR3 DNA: TGTGCCAGCAGCCAAACTAGCGGGGGGGTCGACACCGGGGAGCTGTTTTTT. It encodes CASSQTSGGVDTGELFF.

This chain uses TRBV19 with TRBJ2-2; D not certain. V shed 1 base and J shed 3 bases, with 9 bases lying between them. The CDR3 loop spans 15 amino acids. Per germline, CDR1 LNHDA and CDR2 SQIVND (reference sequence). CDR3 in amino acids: CASSIVGGDTGELFF. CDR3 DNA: TGTGCCAGTAGTATAGTTGGCGGTGACACCGGGGAGCTGTTTTTT.

DNA of the CDR3: TGCGCCAGCCGACAGGGCGCGAACACTGAAGCTTTCTTT. Amino acid sequence: CASRQGANTEAFF. This chain joins TRBV5-1 and TRBJ1-1; 7 bases match TRBD1. V gave up 7 bases and J gave up 1 base; unmatched junction bases: 4. Germline V gives CDR1 SGHRS, CDR2 YFSETQ. This CDR3 contains 13 residues. The entire variable domain, with the rest obtained from reference TRBV5-1 and TRBJ1-1, is as follows: KAGVTQTPRYLIKTRGQQVTLSCSPISGHRSVSWYQQTPGQGLQFLFEYFSETQRNKGNFPGRFSGRQFSNSRSEMNVSTLELGDSALYLCASRQGANTEAFFGQGTRLTVV.

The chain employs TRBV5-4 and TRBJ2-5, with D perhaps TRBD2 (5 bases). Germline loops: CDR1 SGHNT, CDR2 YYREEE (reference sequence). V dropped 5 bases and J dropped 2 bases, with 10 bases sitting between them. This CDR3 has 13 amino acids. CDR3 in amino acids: CASRGLAQETQYF. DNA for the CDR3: TGTGCCAGCAGAGGCCTAGCTCAAGAGACCCAGTACTTC.

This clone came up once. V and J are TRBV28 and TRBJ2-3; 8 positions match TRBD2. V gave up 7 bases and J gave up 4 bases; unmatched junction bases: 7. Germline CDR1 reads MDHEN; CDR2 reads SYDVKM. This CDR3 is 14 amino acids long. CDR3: CASIRAGDSDTQYF. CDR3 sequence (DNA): TGTGCCAGCATTCGAGCGGGAGACTCAGATACGCAGTATTTT.

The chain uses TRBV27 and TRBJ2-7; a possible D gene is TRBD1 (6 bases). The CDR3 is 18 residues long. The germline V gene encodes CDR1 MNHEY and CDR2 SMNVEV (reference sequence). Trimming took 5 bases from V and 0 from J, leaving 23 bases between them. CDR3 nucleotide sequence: TGTGCCAGCAGTCAAGCTAGGCCCCTGGACAGAGACTCCTACGAGCAGTACTTC. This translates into CASSQARPLDRDSYEQYF.

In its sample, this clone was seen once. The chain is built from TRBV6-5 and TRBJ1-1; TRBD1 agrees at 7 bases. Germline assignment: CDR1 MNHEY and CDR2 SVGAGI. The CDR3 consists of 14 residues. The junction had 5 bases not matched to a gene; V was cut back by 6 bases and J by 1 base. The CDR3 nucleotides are TGTGCCAGCAGACTAAACAGGGGGAACACTGAAGCTTTCTTT. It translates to CASRLNRGNTEAFF.

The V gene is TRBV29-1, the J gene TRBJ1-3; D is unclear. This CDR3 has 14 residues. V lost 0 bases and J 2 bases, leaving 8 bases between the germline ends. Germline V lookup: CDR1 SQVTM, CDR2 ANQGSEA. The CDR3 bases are TGCAGCGTTGAAGATCCGGCGGCTGGAAACACCATATATTTT. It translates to CSVEDPAAGNTIYF.

The CDR3 here is CASSPDRAVTYEQYF. Here the CDR3 DNA reads TGTGCCAGCAGCCCTGACAGGGCGGTCACCTACGAGCAGTACTTC. This chain links TRBV11-2 with TRBJ2-7, with TRBD1 matching over 7 bases. The CDR3 runs 15 residues. Trimming at V came to 5 bases and at J to 2 bases, leaving 9 bases not matched to a gene. CDR1 and CDR2 (germline): SGHAT, FQNNGV. Together with reference TRBV11-2 and TRBJ2-7, the CDR3 gives the full variable domain: EAGVAQSPRYKIIEKRQSVAFWCNPISGHATLYWYQQILGQGPKLLIQFQNNGVVDDSQLPKDRFSAERLKGVDSTLKIQPAKLEDSAVYLCASSPDRAVTYEQYFGPGTRLTVT.

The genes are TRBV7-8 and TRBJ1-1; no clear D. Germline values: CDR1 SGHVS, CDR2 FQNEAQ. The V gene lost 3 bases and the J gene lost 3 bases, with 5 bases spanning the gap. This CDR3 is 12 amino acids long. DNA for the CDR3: TGTGCCAGCAGCTTGAGGGACACTGAAGCTTTCTTT. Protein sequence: CASSLRDTEAFF.

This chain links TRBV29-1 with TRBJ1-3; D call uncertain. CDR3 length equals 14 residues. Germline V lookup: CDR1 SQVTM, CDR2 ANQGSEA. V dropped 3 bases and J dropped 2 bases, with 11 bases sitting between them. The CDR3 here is CSVDKTNAGNTIYF. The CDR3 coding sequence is TGCAGCGTTGACAAGACTAACGCTGGAAACACCATATATTTT.

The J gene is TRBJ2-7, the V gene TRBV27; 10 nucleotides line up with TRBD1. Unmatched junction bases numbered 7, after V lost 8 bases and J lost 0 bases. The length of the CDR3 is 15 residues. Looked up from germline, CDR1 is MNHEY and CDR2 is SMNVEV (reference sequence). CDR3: CASSDRTGGSYEQYF. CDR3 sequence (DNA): TGTGCCAGCTCCGATAGGACAGGGGGCTCCTACGAGCAGTACTTC.

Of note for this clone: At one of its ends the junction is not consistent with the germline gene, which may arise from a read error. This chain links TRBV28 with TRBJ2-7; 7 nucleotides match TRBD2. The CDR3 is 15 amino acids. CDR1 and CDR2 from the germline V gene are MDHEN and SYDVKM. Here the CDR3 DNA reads TGTGCCAGCAGTTTAACTAGCGTAAACTCCCACGAGCAGTACTTC. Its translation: CASSLTSVNSHEQYF.

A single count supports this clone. For the CDR3, the DNA is TGCGCCAGCAGCCAAGATTCCAGGGGGCTAAGGGAGCAGTACTTC. Its translation is CASSQDSRGLREQYF. V is TRBV4-1 and J is TRBJ2-7; 8 bases match TRBD1. This CDR3 has 15 residues. V dropped 0 bases and J dropped 7; count of bases not matched to a gene: 8. Per germline, CDR1 MGHRA and CDR2 YSYEKL.